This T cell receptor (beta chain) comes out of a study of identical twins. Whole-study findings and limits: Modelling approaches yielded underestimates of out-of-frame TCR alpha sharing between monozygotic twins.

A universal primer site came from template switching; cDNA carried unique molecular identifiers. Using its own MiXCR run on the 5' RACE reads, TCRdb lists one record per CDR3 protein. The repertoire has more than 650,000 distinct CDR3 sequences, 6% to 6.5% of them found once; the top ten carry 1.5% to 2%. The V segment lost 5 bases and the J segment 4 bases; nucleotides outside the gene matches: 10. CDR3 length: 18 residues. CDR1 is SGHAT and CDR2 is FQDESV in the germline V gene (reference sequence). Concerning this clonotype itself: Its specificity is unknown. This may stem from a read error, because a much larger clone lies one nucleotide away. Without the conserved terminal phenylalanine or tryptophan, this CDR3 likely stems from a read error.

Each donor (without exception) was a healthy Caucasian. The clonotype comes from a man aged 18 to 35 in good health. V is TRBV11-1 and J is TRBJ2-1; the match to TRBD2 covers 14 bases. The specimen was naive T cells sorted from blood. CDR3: CASSAGTSGSSPYNEQFL. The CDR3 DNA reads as TGTGCCAGCAGCGCCGGGACTAGCGGGAGTTCTCCTTACAATGAGCAGTTCTTA.